A selection of T cell receptor beta chains follows, all from one sample in a study of T cells in Graves' hyperthyroidism and ophthalmopathy. TCRdb reprocessed the multiplex PCR reads with MiXCR, giving one entry per CDR3 protein. Counted here are 350,000 to 450,000 distinct CDR3 sequences, 17% occurring once; the ten biggest clones make up around a third. The sequenced material came from blood. The receptor source for this set is a woman in her thirties with Graves' hyperthyroidism that later progressed to Graves' ophthalmopathy. Each CDR3 is given with its conserved first and last residue. A D gene is named only where the DNA matches it firmly. Where a row states a size, it is once, few, many or the class of an expanded clone; other rows omit it.

>many|15|TRBD1|TRBV7-2|TRBJ2-7
TGTGCCAGCAGCCGGGACAGAGATGTCTCCTACGAGCAGTACTTC
CASSRDRDVSYEQYF
>many|16|-|TRBV14|TRBJ2-5
TGTGCCAGCAGCCAAACCCTCGGGGGTAACCAAGAGACCCAGTACTTC
CASSQTLGGNQETQYF
>many|15|-|TRBV18|TRBJ1-2
TGTGCCAGCTCACCAGGAGGGGGACTATTATATGGCTACACCTTC
CASSPGGGLLYGYTF
>few|13|-|TRBV5-6|TRBJ1-2
TGTGCCAGCAGCTTAGTGGGGACCTATGGCTACACCTTC
CASSLVGTYGYTF
>many|13|-|TRBV20-1|TRBJ2-5
TGCAGTGCTAGGGACGCCTCTTGGGAGACCCAGTACTTC
CSARDASWETQYF
>few|15|TRBD1|TRBV27|TRBJ2-7
TGTGCCAGCAGTCCTAGGACAGGGGGCTCCCACGAGCAGTACTTC
CASSPRTGGSHEQYF
>few|13|-|TRBV18|TRBJ2-3
TGTGCCAGCTCACTCAACCCGCCAGATACGCAGTATTTT
CASSLNPPDTQYF
>many|15|TRBD1|TRBV6-5|TRBJ1-1
TGTGCCAGCAGTTACGGCGGGACAGGGTCGTCTGAAGCTTTCTTT
CASSYGGTGSSEAFF
>few|13|TRBD1|TRBV30|TRBJ1-2
TGTGCTGTCCCGGGACAGGGCTACTATGGCTACACCTTC
CAVPGQGYYGYTF
>many|14|-|TRBV4-1|TRBJ1-1
TGCGCCAGCAGCCAAGGGGGATCGGACACTGAAGCTTTCTTT
CASSQGGSDTEAFF
>many|15|-|TRBV7-9|TRBJ2-7
TGTGCCAGCAGCTCGCAGGTAGAAAATACCTACGAGCAGTACTTC
CASSSQVENTYEQYF
>many|15|-|TRBV12-3/TRBV12-4|TRBJ2-7
TGTGCCAGCAGTCTCCTAGCAGCGAGCTCCTACGAGCAGTACTTC
CASSLLAASSYEQYF
>many|13|-|TRBV7-9|TRBJ2-7
TGTGCCAGCAGCTTAGTTGGGTCGGACGAGCAGTACTTC
CASSLVGSDEQYF
>many|14|-|TRBV18|TRBJ1-2
TGTGCCAGCTCACCGGGACTCGAAGGCGATGGCTACACCTTC
CASSPGLEGDGYTF
>many|15|-|TRBV5-1|TRBJ1-6
TGCGCCAGCAGCTTGGACAGCCACTATAATTCACCCCTCCACTTT
CASSLDSHYNSPLHF
>many|13|-|TRBV20-1|TRBJ2-2
TGCAGTGCTATACAGATCGACACCGGGGAGCTGTTTTTT
CSAIQIDTGELFF
>many|18|TRBD2|TRBV5-1|TRBJ2-1
TGCGCCAGCAGCTATCGGACTAGCGGGGTGTACTCCTACAATGAGCAGTTCTTC
CASSYRTSGVYSYNEQFF
>-|20|TRBD1|TRBV7-8|TRBJ1-5
TGTGCCAGCAGCTTTATGGGCGGGACAGGGGTTTTTGCTAGCAATCAGCCCCAGCATTTT
CASSFMGGTGVFASNQPQHF
>many|15|TRBD1|TRBV7-9|TRBJ1-6
TGTGCCAGCAGCTTAACCGCAGGGGGCCATTCACCCCTCCACTTT
CASSLTAGGHSPLHF
>many|13|TRBD1|TRBV20-1|TRBJ2-7
TGCAGTGCTAGCGATCCCAGGGGGTCCGAGCAGTACTTC
CSASDPRGSEQYF
>few|15|-|TRBV7-9|TRBJ1-4
TGTGCCAGCAGCTCACAGGGAGGAGAGTATGAAAAACTGTTTTTT
CASSSQGGEYEKLFF
>-|15|TRBD1|TRBV4-1|TRBJ2-5
TGCGCCAGCAGCCTGAGCAGGGGGTTAACGGAGACCCAGTACTTC
CASSLSRGLTETQYF
>few|18|-|TRBV4-1|TRBJ2-2
TGCGCCAGCAGCCAAGAATCATCGGGGACCGAGAACACCGGGGAGCTGTTTTTT
CASSQESSGTENTGELFF
>many|13|-|TRBV28|TRBJ2-7
TGTGCCAGCAGTTCCGGGGGGCTCTACGAGCAGTACTTC
CASSSGGLYEQYF
>-|14|TRBD1|TRBV2|TRBJ2-5
TGTGCCAGCAGAACACGACAGGGTTCGGAGACCCAGTACTTC
CASRTRQGSETQYF
>-|15|TRBD1|TRBV2|TRBJ2-5
TGTGCCAGCAGTGGGCTTACAGGGGGCCAAGAGACCCAGTACTTC
CASSGLTGGQETQYF
>few|16|-|TRBV5-5|TRBJ2-5
TGTGCCAGCAGCTTGGACCCCGCGACGGGACAAGAGACCCAGTACTTC
CASSLDPATGQETQYF
>-|15|-|TRBV7-7|TRBJ2-1
TGTGCTAGCAGCTTAGCGGCAGGGGTGGTTGGTGAGCAGTTCTTC
CASSLAAGVVGEQFF
>few|13|TRBD1|TRBV5-1|TRBJ2-7
TGCGCCAGCAGCCCTGAGGACAGGGGAGAGCAGTACTTC
CASSPEDRGEQYF
>many|14|TRBD1|TRBV27|TRBJ2-7
TGTGCCAGCAGGCCGGGACAGGCGTCCTACGAGCAGTACTTC
CASRPGQASYEQYF
>many|17|-|TRBV12-3/TRBV12-4|TRBJ1-4
TGTGCCAGCAGTTTGTCCGGTACAGGTCACACTAATGAAAAACTGTTTTTT
CASSLSGTGHTNEKLFF
>many|14|-|TRBV7-2|TRBJ2-3
TGTGCCAGCAGCCATAGGGACCCCCCACATACGCAGTATTTT
CASSHRDPPHTQYF
>many|15|-|TRBV7-9|TRBJ2-3
TGTGCCAGCAGCCCCGGATCCCATAGCACAGATACGCAGTATTTT
CASSPGSHSTDTQYF
>many|15|TRBD1|TRBV28|TRBJ2-7
TGTGCCAGCAGTTCGTTGGACAGGGCCCCCTACGAGCAGTACTTC
CASSSLDRAPYEQYF
>few|15|TRBD1|TRBV20-1|TRBJ1-2
TGCAGTGCTAGAGAAAACGTGTCGAACAGGGGTGGCTACACCTTC
CSARENVSNRGGYTF
>-|18|TRBD1|TRBV6-2/TRBV6-3|TRBJ1-5
TGTGCCAGCAGTTATTCGGTTTTAGGGACAGGATCATATCAGCCCCAGCATTTT
CASSYSVLGTGSYQPQHF
>many|14|-|TRBV5-1|TRBJ1-2
TGCGCCAGCAGCTTGGCCGGGGGCGTTTCTGGCTACACCTTC
CASSLAGGVSGYTF
>-|18|-|TRBV6-5|TRBJ2-7
TGTGCCAGCAGTTACACCCCAGTAGGGACTTATAGCTCCTACGAGCAGTACTTC
CASSYTPVGTYSSYEQYF
>many|14|-|TRBV20-1|TRBJ2-1
TGCAGTGCTAGAGATAACGGGGTTTTAAATGAGCAGTTCTTC
CSARDNGVLNEQFF
>-|18|TRBD2|TRBV11-2|TRBJ2-1
TGTGCCAGCAGCTTCCCCGGACTAGCGGGAAACCTTTTTAATGAGCAGTTCTTC
CASSFPGLAGNLFNEQFF
>-|15|-|TRBV28|TRBJ2-7
TGTGCCAGCAGTTCCCGCGGCGGGTTCTCCTACGAGCAGTACTTC
CASSSRGGFSYEQYF
>-|13|-|TRBV12-3/TRBV12-4|TRBJ2-2
TGTGCCAGCAGTGAACAGAACACCGGGGAGCTGATTTTT
CASSEQNTGELIF
>many|15|-|TRBV2|TRBJ2-3
TGTGCCAGCAGTGCAGGCAGGGCAAGCACAGATACGCAGTATTTT
CASSAGRASTDTQYF
>many|15|TRBD2|TRBV12-3/TRBV12-4|TRBJ2-7
TGTGCCAGCAGTTATAGGGCGGGGGGGACCTACGAGCAGTACTTC
CASSYRAGGTYEQYF
>-|14|-|TRBV27|TRBJ2-1
TGTGCCACTTACCGAAGGGGTTCCTACAATGAGCAGTTCTTC
CATYRRGSYNEQFF
>few|22|-|TRBV4-1|TRBJ1-1
TGCGCCAGCAGCCATTCCACACAGGCAGGCCCTCGTAGGTTCCGTTCTAACACTGAAGCTTTCTTT
CASSHSTQAGPRRFRSNTEAFF
>many|16|-|TRBV24-1|TRBJ2-1
TGTGCCACCAGTGGCGCGCTAGGGGCGGCCTACAATGAGCAGTTCTTC
CATSGALGAAYNEQFF
>few|13|TRBD1|TRBV14|TRBJ2-7
TGTGCCAGCAGCCAAACGCGGACAGGGAGGCAGTACTTC
CASSQTRTGRQYF
>many|12|-|TRBV6-1|TRBJ2-3
TGTGCCATCGACAAGGGCACAGATACGCAGTATTTT
CAIDKGTDTQYF
>few|14|TRBD2|TRBV5-6|TRBJ2-7
TGTGCCAGCAGACCCGGGACTAGCGGCTACGAGCAGTACTTC
CASRPGTSGYEQYF
>few|15|-|TRBV5-8|TRBJ2-7
TGTGCCAGCAGCTTGGTCCGGGGGTTTACCTACGAGCAGTACTTC
CASSLVRGFTYEQYF
>-|16|TRBD1|TRBV27|TRBJ2-2
TGTGCCAGCAGACCGGGACAGGGCGGGATCACCGGGGAGCTGTTTTTT
CASRPGQGGITGELFF
>few|15|TRBD1|TRBV7-8|TRBJ1-5
TGTGCCAGCAGCTTAGGAGGGGGCCTTAATCAGCCCCAGCATTTT
CASSLGGGLNQPQHF